Below, one TCR beta chain is given with its context. Its antigen is not known. The germline gives CDR1 SEHNR, CDR2 FQNEAQ (reference sequence). The CDR3 contains 15 residues. V trimming: 0 bases; J trimming: 2 bases; junction bases outside the gene matches: 4. Sequencing was performed with immunoSEQ multiplex PCR; in TCRdb, only in-frame clones are kept and a portion is missing. This table holds about 750,000 clones, 80% to 95% found once. Naive CD8 populations comprised CD45RO-negative cells positively selected for CCR7, excluding terminally differentiated effector memory CD45RA+ cells. The source of the sample is a study of shared clonotypes between healthy human individuals. Study findings and constraints: With few donors, the genetic and exposure-history diversity represented was limited.

The sample consisted of naive CD8+ T cells sorted from blood. The clonotype was recovered from a man aged 25 to 45 in good health. The rearrangement uses TRBV7-9 and TRBJ2-7; 7 nucleotides line up with TRBD2. Here the CDR3 DNA reads TGTGCCAGCAGCTTAGCGGGAGGGAACGCCTACGAGCAGTACTTC. It specifies CASSLAGGNAYEQYF.